The entry below gives a single T cell receptor beta chain sequence along with its context. The data were obtained in a study of blood T cell repertoires in COVID-19. On the study more broadly: COVID-19 samples, acute and convalescent, were from the United States, Italy and Spain.

Original methodology: Quantification of nucleated cells was approximated via reference gene primer amplification. TCRdb keeps only in-frame clones here, not all; method: immunoSEQ multiplex PCR. D and trimming were read from the DNA, whereas the V and J calls and clone size are those reported in that table. This table holds roughly 160,000 clones, 85% to 90% found once. Germline V CDR1 and CDR2: KGHSH, LQKENI. The CDR3 consists of 16 residues. V trimming: 4 bases; J trimming: 0 bases; junction bases outside the gene matches: 3. The chain combines TRBV18 with TRBJ2-6; the match to TRBD2 covers 7 bases. The specimen sequenced was peripheral blood. The clonotype comes from a man aged 45-60 years who had recovered from COVID-19. CDR3 region: CASSRGGFSGANVLTF. The CDR3 nucleotides are TGTGCCAGCTCACGGGGAGGGTTCTCTGGGGCCAACGTCCTGACTTTC.